This T cell receptor beta chain appears in the sequencing data of a study of T-cell reconstitution after alpha-beta-depleted transplantation in children. There are 15 residues in the CDR3. V shed 2 bases and J shed 8 bases, with 17 bases lying between them. Germline loops: CDR1 SGDLS, CDR2 YYNGEE. A library of TCRbeta sequences, prepared with unique molecular identifiers, was generated. From the PCR reads, TCRdb called clonotypes with MiXCR, one entry per CDR3 protein. The sample holds about 500,000 distinct CDR3 sequences, over 25% seen once. The sample was PBMCs from the stem cell graft donor, taken from the stem cell graft. The sequence derives from a human donor who donated a stem cell graft to a child with aplastic anemia. This sequence joins TRBV9 and TRBJ1-3; perhaps TRBD1 as D (5 bases). CDR3 nucleotides: TGTGCCAGCAGCGTGCGGTCGGGGGTAGGAGACACCATATATTTT. It specifies CASSVRSGVGDTIYF.